The next 8 T cell receptor beta chains were all read from a single sample in a study of human thymus T cells. Clones were read by immunoSEQ multiplex PCR, and TCRdb kept only the in-frame ones, dropping some. The data contain about 78,000 clones, just over 95% of them singletons. Thymus specimens were resections from corrective heart surgery. Material for sequencing was thymus tissue. All receptors derive from a boy in the first two years of life with a congenital heart defect but otherwise immunologically healthy.

This chain connects TRBV7-3 to TRBJ2-5; 7 nucleotides match TRBD2. The V gene end was trimmed by 5 bases and the J gene end by 4 bases; junction bases not matched to a gene: 7. Germline V gene sequence: CDR1 SGHTA, CDR2 FQGTGA. The CDR3 runs to 14 residues. The DNA for the CDR3 is TGTGCCAGCAGCAGCGGGGCAGGTGGAGAGACCCAGTACTTC. Its translation is CASSSGAGGETQYF.

The count of this clone is one. The gene calls are TRBV5-5 and TRBJ1-1; no clear D. The germline gives CDR1 SGHKS, CDR2 YYEKEE (reference sequence). Trimming stripped 0 bases from V and 0 bases from J, with 12 bases between. The CDR3 covers 16 residues. The CDR3 DNA reads as TGTGCCAGCAGCTTGGCATTCTCAACCATGAACACTGAAGCTTTCTTT. Amino acid sequence: CASSLAFSTMNTEAFF.

V is TRBV6-6 and J is TRBJ1-1; possibly TRBD1 for D (5 bases). CDR3 length: 15 amino acids. Germline loops: CDR1 MNHNY, CDR2 SVGAGI (reference sequence). Trimming pared 9 bases from V and 3 bases from J, leaving 20 bases between. This CDR3 reads CASQPLSEGDTEAFF. CDR3 bases: TGTGCCAGTCAGCCCCTCTCCGAAGGGGACACTGAAGCTTTCTTT.

The count of this clone is one. The genes are TRBV28 and TRBJ2-1; no clear D gene. The CDR3 is 15 residues long. The V gene's germline CDR1 is MDHEN and CDR2 SYDVKM. Trimming cost V 7 bases and J 5 bases, with 18 bases left between them. As DNA, the CDR3 is TGTGCCAGCACTAACCTCGGTAGGGTTGACAATGAGCAGTTCTTC. It specifies CASTNLGRVDNEQFF. Combining the CDR3 with reference TRBV28 and TRBJ2-1 gives the whole variable domain DVKVTQSSRYLVKRTGEKVFLECVQDMDHENMFWYRQDPGLGLRLIYFSYDVKMKEKGDIPEGYSVSREKKERFSLILESASTNQTSMYLCASTNLGRVDNEQFFGPGTRLTVL.

The V and J genes are TRBV7-9 and TRBJ2-7, with TRBD2 matching 12 bases. Germline CDR1 is SEHNR and CDR2 is FQNEAQ (reference sequence). There are 16 residues in the CDR3. The J segment lost 5 bases and the V segment lost 1 base, leaving 6 bases of the junction unmatched. CDR3 sequence reads: CASSLVLAGGSDEQYF. The CDR3 DNA sequence: TGTGCCAGCAGCTTAGTACTAGCGGGAGGATCGGACGAGCAGTACTTC.

The chain is built from TRBV7-2 and TRBJ2-7; D is ambiguous. CDR1 is SGHTA, CDR2 FQGNSA, per germline. The CDR3 sequence is 12 residues long. V was trimmed by 5 bases and J by 4 bases, leaving 9 bases between them. The CDR3 DNA follows: TGTGCCAGCAGCAAGGTAGGATACGAGCAGTACTTC. This codes for CASSKVGYEQYF.

V and J are TRBV7-2 and TRBJ1-3, with 10 bases identical to TRBD1. CDR3 size: 18 residues. V was clipped by 1 base and J by 2 bases; unmatched bases: 8. The germline CDR1 and CDR2 sequences are SGHTA and FQGNSA. The CDR3 protein is CASSLGGRDRGTGNTIYF. The CDR3 DNA sequence: TGTGCCAGCAGCTTAGGTGGCCGGGACAGGGGAACTGGAAACACCATATATTTT.

This chain connects TRBV27 to TRBJ2-1; 10 bases map to TRBD2. The CDR3 covers 20 residues. CDR1 MNHEY and CDR2 SMNVEV come from the germline V gene (reference sequence). J was trimmed by 1 base and V by 0 bases; bases with no gene match: 12. CDR3 amino acids: CASSLSGGLAGGPSYNEQFF. The CDR3 DNA follows: TGTGCCAGCAGTTTATCAGGGGGTTTAGCGGGGGGACCATCCTACAATGAGCAGTTCTTC.